The 12 T cell receptor beta chains listed next were all sequenced from one sample in a study of cytomegalovirus exposure and HLA in healthy donors. The PCR contained 60 Vbeta and 13 Jbeta primers. Profiling relied on immunoSEQ multiplex PCR, and the TCRdb table lists in-frame clones only, not all of them. The sample records 150,000 to 200,000 clones, around 76% being singletons. The specimen sequenced was PBMCs. The origin of the receptors is a female donor in good health and CMV-seronegative.

Worth noting for this clone: This same CDR3 is encoded by further DNA sequences in the sample. This sequence joins TRBV9 and TRBJ2-1, with 14 bases identical to TRBD2. In germline, CDR1 is SGDLS, CDR2 YYNGEE. This CDR3 contains 15 residues. Losses at the gene ends were 3 bases for V and 7 bases for J; bases not matched to a gene: 3. CDR3 nucleotide sequence: TGTGCCAGCAGCGCAGGACTAGCGGGGGGTAATGAGCAGTTCTTC. This encodes CASSAGLAGGNEQFF.

The count of this clone is one. The genes are TRBV19 and TRBJ1-1; 7 nucleotides align to TRBD1. This CDR3 comprises 16 residues. Losses at the gene ends were 4 bases for V and 3 bases for J; bases not matched to a gene: 11. Germline CDR1 and CDR2: LNHDA and SQIVND (reference sequence). The CDR3 DNA is TGTGCCAGTAGTAACCAACAGGGGAGTTGGGACACTGAAGCTTTCTTT. Residues: CASSNQQGSWDTEAFF.

This chain connects TRBV27 to TRBJ1-6; the D is unclear. Germline V gene sequence: CDR1 MNHEY, CDR2 SMNVEV (reference sequence). CDR3 length: 15 residues. Trimming pared 6 bases from V and 5 bases from J, leaving 14 bases between. CDR3 nucleotides: TGTGCCAGCAGCCCGTCGTGGGCTGATAATTCACCCCTCCACTTT. Translated, it gives CASSPSWADNSPLHF.

This chain connects TRBV9 to TRBJ2-3; 12 bases align to TRBD2. This CDR3 comprises 16 residues. Trimming cost V 4 bases and J 4 bases; bases outside gene matches: 7. Germline-derived CDR1 and CDR2 are SGDLS and YYNGEE. CDR3 sequence reads: CASSTTSGSVADTQYF. In nucleotides, the CDR3 is TGTGCCAGCAGCACGACTAGCGGGAGTGTGGCAGATACGCAGTATTTT.

The genes are TRBV29-1 and TRBJ2-7, with 7 nucleotides matching TRBD2. With 0 bases clipped from V and 4 bases from J, the junction kept 6 bases outside the gene matches. The length of the CDR3 is 14 residues. Germline lookup yields CDR1 SQVTM and CDR2 ANQGSEA. The CDR3, as DNA: TGCAGCGTTGAAGAGGGGAGGGGCACTTACGAGCAGTACTTC. Protein product: CSVEEGRGTYEQYF.

V gene TRBV5-4 combines with J gene TRBJ1-1; no clear D gene. Trimming shortened V by 2 bases and J by 8 bases, and 10 bases separated the two germline ends. The germline V gene encodes CDR1 SGHNT and CDR2 YYREEE (reference sequence). The CDR3 has 12 residues. The CDR3 protein is CASSFSSLEAFF. CDR3 DNA sequence: TGTGCCAGCAGCTTCTCCAGTTTAGAAGCTTTCTTT. The variable domain in full, with the rest retrieved from reference TRBV5-4 and TRBJ1-1, is ETGVTQSPTHLIKTRGQQVTLRCSSQSGHNTVSWYQQALGQGPQFIFQYYREEENGRGNFPPRFSGLQFPNYSSELNVNALELDDSALYLCASSFSSLEAFFGQGTRLTVV.

The chain uses TRBV6-6 and TRBJ2-3; possibly TRBD2 for D (6 bases). This CDR3 comprises 15 residues. From germline, CDR1 is MNHNY and CDR2 SVGAGI (reference sequence). V was clipped by 0 bases and J by 4 bases, with 11 bases between them. CDR3 sequence: CASSYSGLGADTQYF. The CDR3 nucleotides are TGTGCCAGCAGTTACTCGGGACTGGGCGCAGATACGCAGTATTTT.

A single count supports this clone. The chain links TRBV19 to TRBJ2-5; TRBD2 agrees at 7 bases. The CDR3 sequence is 15 residues long. CDR1 and CDR2 from the germline V gene are LNHDA and SQIVND (reference sequence). The junction had 7 bases not matched to a gene; V was cut back by 4 bases and J by 2 bases. The CDR3 DNA is TGTGCCAGTAGTACTTGGACGGGGGGACAAGAGACCCAGTACTTC. As protein: CASSTWTGGQETQYF.

A single count supports this clone. J is TRBJ2-2 and V is TRBV9, with 10 bases that match TRBD2. Germline V gene lookup returns CDR1 SGDLS and CDR2 YYNGEE. J lost 2 bases, V lost 1 base, and 5 bases had no gene match. The CDR3 is 17 residues long. The CDR3 DNA reads as TGTGCCAGCAGCGTAACAGCGGGAGGGATCAACACCGGGGAGCTGTTTTTT. It encodes CASSVTAGGINTGELFF.

The rearrangement uses TRBV5-6 and TRBJ2-7; 8 nucleotides align to TRBD2. The ends lost 4 bases at V and 5 bases at J; junction bases unmatched: 8. Germline CDR1 and CDR2: SGHDT and YYEEEE. This CDR3 comprises 14 residues. CDR3 sequence (DNA): TGTGCCAGCAGCCCCGGGACTAGGCAGCACGAGCAGTACTTC. Translation: CASSPGTRQHEQYF.

The chain has TRBV15 and TRBJ2-6, with D possibly being TRBD2 (7 bases). V lost 3 bases, J lost 4 bases, and 10 bases lay in between. CDR1 and CDR2 from the germline V gene are LNHNV and YYDKDF (reference sequence). This CDR3 spans 15 amino acids. CDR3 DNA: TGTGCCACCAGCAGCGCGGGGGCAGGGGCCAACGTCCTGACTTTC. Encoded protein: CATSSAGAGANVLTF.

This clone appeared once. CDR3 protein: CASSRRQGAQGGYTF. CDR3 sequence (DNA): TGTGCCAGCAGCAGACGCCAGGGGGCTCAGGGTGGCTACACCTTC. The rearrangement joins TRBV9 to TRBJ1-2; TRBD1 matches at 8 bases. Germline V gives CDR1 SGDLS, CDR2 YYNGEE. This CDR3 has 15 residues. The V segment lost 4 bases and the J segment 7 bases; nucleotides outside the gene matches: 12.